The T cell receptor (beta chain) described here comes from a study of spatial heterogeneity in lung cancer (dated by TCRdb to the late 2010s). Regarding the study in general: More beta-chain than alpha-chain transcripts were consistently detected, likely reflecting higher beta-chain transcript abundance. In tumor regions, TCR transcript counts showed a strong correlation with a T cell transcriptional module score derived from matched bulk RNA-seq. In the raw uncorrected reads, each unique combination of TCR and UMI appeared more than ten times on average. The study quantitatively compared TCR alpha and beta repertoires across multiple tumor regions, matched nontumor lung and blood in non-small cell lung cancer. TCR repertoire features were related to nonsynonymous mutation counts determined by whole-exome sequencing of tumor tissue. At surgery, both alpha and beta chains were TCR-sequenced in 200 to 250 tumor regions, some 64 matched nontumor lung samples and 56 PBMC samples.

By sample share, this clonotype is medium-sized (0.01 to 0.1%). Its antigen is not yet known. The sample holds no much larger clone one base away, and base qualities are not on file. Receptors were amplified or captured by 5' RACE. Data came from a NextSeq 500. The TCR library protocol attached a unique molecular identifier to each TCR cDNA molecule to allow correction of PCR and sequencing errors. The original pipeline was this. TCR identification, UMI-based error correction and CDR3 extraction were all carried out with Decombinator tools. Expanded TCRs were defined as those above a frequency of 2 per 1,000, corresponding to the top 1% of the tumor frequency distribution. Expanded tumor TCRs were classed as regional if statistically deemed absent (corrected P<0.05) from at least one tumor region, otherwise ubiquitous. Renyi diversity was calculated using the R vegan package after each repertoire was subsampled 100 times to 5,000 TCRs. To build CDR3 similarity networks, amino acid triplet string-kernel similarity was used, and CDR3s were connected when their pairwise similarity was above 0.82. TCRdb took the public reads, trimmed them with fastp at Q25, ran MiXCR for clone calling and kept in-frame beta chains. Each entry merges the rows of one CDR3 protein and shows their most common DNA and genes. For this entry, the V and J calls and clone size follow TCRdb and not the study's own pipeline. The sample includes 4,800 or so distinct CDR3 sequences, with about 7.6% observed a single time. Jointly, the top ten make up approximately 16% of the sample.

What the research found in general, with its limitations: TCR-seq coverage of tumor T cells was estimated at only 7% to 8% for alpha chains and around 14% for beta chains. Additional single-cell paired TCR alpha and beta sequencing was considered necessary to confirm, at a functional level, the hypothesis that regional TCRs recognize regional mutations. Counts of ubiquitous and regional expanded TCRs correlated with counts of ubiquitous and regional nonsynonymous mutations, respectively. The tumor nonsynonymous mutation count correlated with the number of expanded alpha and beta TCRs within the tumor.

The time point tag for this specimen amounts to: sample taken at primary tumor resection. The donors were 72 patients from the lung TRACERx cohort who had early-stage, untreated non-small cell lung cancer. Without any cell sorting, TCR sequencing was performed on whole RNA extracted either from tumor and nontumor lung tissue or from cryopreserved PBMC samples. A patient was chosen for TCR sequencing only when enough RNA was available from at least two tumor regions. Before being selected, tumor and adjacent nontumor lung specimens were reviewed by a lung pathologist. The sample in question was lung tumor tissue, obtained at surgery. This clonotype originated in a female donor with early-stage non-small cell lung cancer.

The bases read TGTGCCATCAGTGAGCCGCGGGAGGACCCCTATGGCTACACCTTC. Translated, it gives CAISEPREDPYGYTF. The V and J segments used are TRBV10-3 and TRBJ1-2; the D gene remains uncertain. The CDR3 contains 15 residues, cysteine and phenylalanine counted. Only the CDR3 DNA is retained, 45 bases long and in frame from the first base. Cut back by 2 bases and 4 bases, the V and J ends lie 14 bases apart. From the germline V gene, CDR1 is ENHRY and CDR2 is SYGVKD.